These T cell receptor beta chains were read from a single sample in a study of blood T cell repertoires in COVID-19. Method: immunoSEQ multiplex PCR; TCRdb's copy keeps in-frame clones and lacks some. The sample lists about 180,000 clones, approximately 80% seen once, with 6.5% to 7.5% in the top ten. Sequencing input: peripheral blood. These receptor sequences come from a middle-aged woman with COVID-19, enrolled during active disease. Each CDR3 is given without its conserved first and last residue. The D gene is left open where the match is weak.

j_gene: TRBJ1-5; d_gene: -; v_gene: TRBV10-2; CDR3aa: ASSEGGGRSNQPQH
j_gene: TRBJ2-2; d_gene: -; v_gene: TRBV10-2; CDR3aa: ASSESTGGGELF
j_gene: TRBJ2-7; d_gene: -; v_gene: TRBV19; CDR3aa: ATKGGDAVKQY
j_gene: TRBJ2-2; d_gene: TRBD2; v_gene: TRBV5-5; CDR3aa: ASSARLAGVAGELF
j_gene: TRBJ2-1; d_gene: -; v_gene: TRBV5-4; CDR3aa: ASSQVIGAYNEQF
j_gene: TRBJ2-4; d_gene: -; v_gene: TRBV4-1; CDR3aa: ASSHLRGKNIQY
j_gene: TRBJ2-3; d_gene: TRBD2; v_gene: TRBV7-2; CDR3aa: ASSLGGGRTDTQY
j_gene: TRBJ2-2; d_gene: TRBD1; v_gene: TRBV5-1; CDR3aa: ASSPRTGGAGGELF
j_gene: TRBJ1-1; d_gene: -; v_gene: TRBV10-3; CDR3aa: AIKGQGPTEAF
j_gene: TRBJ1-5; d_gene: -; v_gene: TRBV5-8; CDR3aa: ASSWWTAGKDQPQH
j_gene: TRBJ1-1; d_gene: TRBD1; v_gene: TRBV12-3/TRBV12-4; CDR3aa: ASSYSGGTEAF
j_gene: TRBJ1-2; d_gene: -; v_gene: TRBV29-1; CDR3aa: SVSAGTSYT
j_gene: TRBJ2-2; d_gene: -; v_gene: TRBV3-1/TRBV3-2; CDR3aa: ASSHTAAVNTGELF
j_gene: TRBJ2-3; d_gene: -; v_gene: TRBV5-5; CDR3aa: ASSLAWGPTDTQY
j_gene: TRBJ2-7; d_gene: -; v_gene: TRBV5-4; CDR3aa: ASSLGNIMGWGDNYEQY
j_gene: TRBJ2-5; d_gene: -; v_gene: TRBV20-1; CDR3aa: SASGGDSREETQY
j_gene: TRBJ1-6; d_gene: TRBD1; v_gene: TRBV19; CDR3aa: AIAQGANSPLH
j_gene: TRBJ1-1; d_gene: -; v_gene: TRBV19; CDR3aa: ASSWDGGVTEAF
j_gene: TRBJ2-2; d_gene: TRBD1; v_gene: TRBV5-6; CDR3aa: ASRKRTGASGELF
j_gene: TRBJ1-2; d_gene: -; v_gene: TRBV4-1; CDR3aa: ASSQPGWSRQANYGYT
j_gene: TRBJ1-6; d_gene: -; v_gene: TRBV25-1; CDR3aa: ASRDMSFSPLH
j_gene: TRBJ1-2; d_gene: -; v_gene: TRBV7-2; CDR3aa: ASSLVPGYYGYT
j_gene: TRBJ2-7; d_gene: -; v_gene: TRBV5-5; CDR3aa: ASSLGGSSAT
j_gene: TRBJ1-1; d_gene: -; v_gene: TRBV6-5; CDR3aa: ASSGTGRTEAF
j_gene: TRBJ1-1; d_gene: -; v_gene: TRBV21-1; CDR3aa: ASTVPRDMNTEAF
j_gene: TRBJ2-1; d_gene: TRBD2; v_gene: TRBV5-1; CDR3aa: ASGSGTSGYNEQF
j_gene: TRBJ2-7; d_gene: -; v_gene: TRBV19; CDR3aa: ATSIRWAGEQY
j_gene: TRBJ2-3; d_gene: TRBD2; v_gene: TRBV28; CDR3aa: ASSLQTSGKDTQY
j_gene: TRBJ1-2; d_gene: TRBD1; v_gene: TRBV12-3/TRBV12-4; CDR3aa: AGARSGGSYT
j_gene: TRBJ1-1; d_gene: -; v_gene: TRBV5-6; CDR3aa: ASSPRRSTEAF
j_gene: TRBJ1-1; d_gene: -; v_gene: TRBV6-5; CDR3aa: ASPLTGRDTEAF
j_gene: TRBJ1-1; d_gene: -; v_gene: TRBV9; CDR3aa: ASSATQDLIGANTEAF